The 29 T cell receptor beta chains reported below all come from one sample, sequenced in a study of CD8+ T cells in alopecia areata. Once RNA had been extracted, it was reverse transcribed into cDNA to act as the sequencing template. Clones were sequenced by immunoSEQ multiplex PCR, and TCRdb holds only the in-frame ones, with some missing. This sample comprises 1,400 or so clones, none seen once only. The sequenced material came from lesional skin. The source is a C3H/HeJ mouse with alopecia areata. Strain haplotype (MHC): H2-k.

This clone was found many times. The genes and germline here are from mouse. The read ends 4 residues shy of where the CDR3 ends; the end is completed using the germline J gene. V usage is TRBV29 and J usage is TRBJ1-2; D possibly corresponds to TRBD1 (6 bases). Trimming removed 5 bases at V and 0 bases at J, with 10 bases between. The CDR3 length is 14 residues. Germline V gives CDR1 MSHET, CDR2 SYDVDS. CDR3 in amino acids: CASSPDRSNSDYTF. The part of the CDR3 DNA that was read is TGTGCTAGCAGTCCCGACAGGTCAAACTCC.

About this clone itself: Gene names and germline match the mouse. The missing CDR3 end, 4 residues past where the read stops, is filled in from the germline J gene. J is TRBJ2-5 and V is TRBV13-2; D not certain. Germline-derived CDR1 and CDR2 are NNHNN and SYGAGS (reference sequence). The CDR3 has 11 amino acids. The CDR3 DNA, read in part, is TGTGCCAGCAGTGGTAAAGAC. It encodes CASSGKD. The entire CDR3 protein reads CASSGKDTQYF.

This clone is judged medium-sized. The protein here is the DNA translation, as the TCRdb protein differs from it at residue 12. The listed genes are named as in mouse. Read data end 3 residues before the CDR3 end; the end is taken from the germline J gene. The rearrangement uses TRBV13-1 and TRBJ1-6, with 12 bases matching TRBD1. TRBJ1-6 is designated an ORF whose function remains uncertain. This CDR3 spans 15 amino acids. Germline-derived CDR1 and CDR2 are NSHNY and SYGAGN. V dropped 3 bases and J dropped 8; count of bases not matched to a gene: 3. CDR3 DNA, as far as it was read: TGTGCCAGCAGTGGCGGGACAGGGGGCGATTCGCCC. The encoded protein is CASSGGTGGDSP. The CDR3 as a whole reads CASSGGTGGDSPLYF.

This clone was counted at least ten times. Gene names denote mouse genes. The CDR3 goes on 4 residues after the read ends, and that part is filled in from the germline J gene. The chain joins TRBV19 to TRBJ2-7; 9 bases line up with TRBD1. The CDR3 runs 14 residues. The germline V gene has CDR1 FNHDT and CDR2 SITEND (reference sequence). V gave up 5 bases and J gave up 3 bases; unmatched junction bases: 6. The sequenced part of the CDR3 DNA is TGTGCCAGCAGGACCCGGGACAGGGACTAT. This sequence encodes CASRTRDRDY. The full CDR3 protein reads CASRTRDRDYEQYF.

As concerns this clone: TCRdb's protein does not match the DNA translation at residue 14; the protein provided is translated from the DNA. Gene labels here are mouse ones. The CDR3 is cut off 3 residues early in the read; its end comes from the germline J gene. V gene TRBV19 combines with J gene TRBJ1-6; TRBD1 agrees at 11 bases. TRBJ1-6 is identified as an open reading frame with a role that is uncertain. J gave up 10 bases and V 0 bases, and 9 bases lay outside the gene matches. In germline, CDR1 is FNHDT, CDR2 SITEND (reference sequence). The CDR3 extends over 17 amino acids. The sequenced CDR3 bases are TGTGCCAGCAGTATAGAGGTCCTCCGGGACAGGGGGTCGCCC. Residues: CASSIEVLRDRGSP. The entire CDR3 protein is CASSIEVLRDRGSPLYF.

This clone showed up many times. All gene names here are mouse names. The read ends 4 residues before the CDR3 terminus; that terminus is restored from the germline J gene. V gene TRBV22 combines with J gene TRBJ1-4; the table names TRBD1, a call not compared with the DNA. TRBV22 is flagged as a pseudogene. This CDR3 is 15 amino acids long. The CDR3 loop is CASSCLDRGGERLFF. The covered CDR3 bases are TGTGCCAGCAGTTGTCTGGACAGGGGTGGCGAA.

This clone was seen at least ten times. Gene names denote mouse genes. From the germline J gene comes the end of the CDR3, since the read stops 4 residues before it. The chain has TRBV13-1 and TRBJ2-5; 7 nucleotides align to TRBD1. The CDR3 extends over 14 amino acids. Unmatched junction bases numbered 6, after V lost 5 bases and J lost 3 bases. In germline, CDR1 is NSHNY, CDR2 SYGAGN. The DNA read from the CDR3 is TGTGCCAGCAGGGACGTGGGACAGCAAGAC. Its translation: CASRDVGQQD. The entire CDR3 sequence reads CASRDVGQQDTQYF.

In this sample, this clone is medium-sized. Here the gene names and germline are mouse. The sequenced fragment ends 4 residues before the CDR3 boundary, so the rest is inferred from the germline J gene. Other DNA sequences from this sample encode an identical CDR3 as well. The chain has TRBV19 and TRBJ2-1; 9 bases line up with TRBD2. From germline, CDR1 is FNHDT and CDR2 SITEND (reference sequence). The J segment lost 6 bases and the V segment lost 1 base, leaving 8 bases of the junction unmatched. This CDR3 has 16 residues. The CDR3 bases that were read are TGTGCCAGCAGTATATTTCTGGGGGGGACCGTTGCT. This translates into CASSIFLGGTVA. From start to end, the CDR3 is CASSIFLGGTVAEQFF.

Sample share makes this clone hyperexpanded (1% or more). Genes and germline come from the mouse. The read terminates 4 residues ahead of where the CDR3 ends, so the germline J gene completes it. The sample holds other DNA sequences that translate to the same CDR3. The chain links TRBV14 to TRBJ2-7; D not certain. The CDR3 consists of 11 residues. Looked up from germline, CDR1 is SGHDT and CDR2 is FRDEAV. The CDR3 loop is CASSLTDEQYF. The CDR3 DNA, read in part, is TGTGCCAGCAGTTTAACAGAT. Full variable domain (remainder filled in from reference TRBV14 and TRBJ2-7): EAGVTQSPRYAVLQEGQAVSFWCDPISGHDTLYWYQQPRDQGPQLLVYFRDEAVIDNSQLPSDRFSAVRPKGTNSTLKIQSAKQGDTATYLCASSLTDEQYFGPGTRLTVL.

A few counts support this clone. Only one base separates this from a far larger clonotype, so it likely reflects a read error. Gene names and germline refer to mouse. The read is 4 residues too short to cover the CDR3 end, so that end is filled in from the germline J gene. The V gene is TRBV19, the J gene TRBJ1-4, with 8 bases matching TRBD1. The length of the CDR3 is 13 residues. The germline V gene encodes CDR1 FNHDT and CDR2 SITEND (reference sequence). The part of the CDR3 DNA that was read is TGTGGCAGTAGGACAGGGAGGAACGAA. It specifies CGSRTGRNE. The CDR3 in its entirety is CGSRTGRNERLFF.

This clone was seen only a few times. DNA and listed protein disagree at residue 11, so the protein shown here was translated from the DNA. Any gene name here is a mouse gene name. The CDR3 extends 3 residues past the end of the read, so its final part is completed from the germline J gene. The chain carries TRBV21 and TRBJ1-6; 7 bases are shared with TRBD1. TRBV21 has ORF status, its function being uncertain. TRBJ1-6 is treated as an ORF (open reading frame) with a function not yet certain. CDR3 size: 14 residues. Trimming at V came to 2 bases and at J to 10 bases, leaving 5 bases not matched to a gene. The DNA read from the CDR3 is TGTGCTAGCAGTCAAGAGGGCAGGGGGTCGCCC. This encodes CASSQEGRGSP. The whole CDR3 sequence is CASSQEGRGSPLYF.

A few counts support this clone. Gene names follow the mouse nomenclature. With the read ending 4 residues before the CDR3 end, the germline J gene is used to fill in that end. This chain links TRBV13-3 with TRBJ2-4; D call uncertain. The CDR3 is made up of 14 amino acids. The germline V gene has CDR1 NNHDY and CDR2 SYVADS. Trimming stripped 5 bases from V and 0 bases from J, with 10 bases between. The sequenced CDR3 bases are TGTGCCAGCAGCCTCAGAGCTAGTCAAAAC. As protein: CASSLRASQN. The entire CDR3 protein reads CASSLRASQNTLYF. Full variable domain (rest looked up from reference TRBV13-3 and TRBJ2-4): EAAVTQSPRSKVAVTGGKVTLSCHQTNNHDYMYWYRQDTGHGLRLIHYSYVADSTEKGDIPDGYKASRPSQENFSLILELASLSQTAVYFCASSLRASQNTLYFGAGTRLSVL.

This clone has ten or more counts. The germline and genes are mouse ones. With the read ending 4 residues before the CDR3 end, the germline J gene is used to fill in that end. The chain recombines TRBV5 with TRBJ1-2, with 7 bases matching TRBD1. The CDR3 loop spans 15 amino acids. V was clipped by 4 bases and J by 3 bases; unmatched bases: 8. Germline V lookup: CDR1 LGHNA, CDR2 YNLKQL (reference sequence). The CDR3 loop is CASSPDREEDSDYTF. CDR3 DNA (partial): TGTGCCAGCAGCCCCGACAGGGAAGAGGACTCC.

This clone appeared many times. Here the gene names and germline are mouse. The sequenced fragment ends 4 residues before the CDR3 boundary, so the rest is inferred from the germline J gene. V gene TRBV13-3 combines with J gene TRBJ2-4; 7 positions agree with TRBD2. Germline values: CDR1 NNHDY, CDR2 SYVADS. This CDR3 contains 15 residues. J was trimmed by 0 bases and V by 2 bases; bases with no gene match: 3. This CDR3 reads CASSETGVSQNTLYF. CDR3 DNA (partial): TGTGCCAGCAGTGAAACTGGGGTTAGTCAAAAC.

This clone was recorded many times. Gene names are the mouse ones. The read gets to within 4 residues of the CDR3 end, and the germline J gene fills in the rest. The rearrangement joins TRBV13-1 to TRBJ2-3; weak D call: TRBD1 (6 bases). The CDR3 extends over 13 amino acids. Trimming shortened V by 5 bases and J by 1 base, and 8 bases separated the two germline ends. CDR1 is NSHNY, CDR2 SYGAGN, per germline. CDR3 sequence: CASRPGGAETLYF. The CDR3 DNA, read in part, is TGTGCCAGCAGGCCAGGGGGTGCAGAA.

The sample holds many counts of this clone. A far larger clone is off by one base, so a read error is likely. Gene names and germline refer to mouse. The read ends 4 residues before the CDR3 terminus; that terminus is restored from the germline J gene. The same CDR3 is also encoded by other DNA sequences in this sample. The chain employs TRBV13-3 and TRBJ1-1; possibly TRBD1 for D (5 bases). The length of the CDR3 is 14 residues. The germline CDR1 and CDR2 sequences are NNHDY and SYVADS. CDR3 DNA (partial): TGTGCCAGCAGTGAAGGCCTCGGGGGGAGA. Translated, it gives CASSEGLGGR. The full CDR3 protein reads CASSEGLGGREVFF.

This clone has at least ten counts. Gene names are mouse gene names. The DNA ends 4 residues before the CDR3 does, and the rest of the CDR3 is filled in from the germline J gene. The V gene is TRBV19, the J gene TRBJ2-1; the match to TRBD1 covers 9 bases. CDR1 FNHDT and CDR2 SITEND come from the germline V gene (reference sequence). This CDR3 region has 13 residues. CDR3 bases read: TGTGCCAGCAGTCCCGGACAGGGGGCT. Translated, it gives CASSPGQGA. The entire CDR3 protein reads CASSPGQGAEQFF.

This clone was seen ten or more times. The listed genes are named as in mouse. The read ends 4 residues shy of where the CDR3 ends; the end is completed using the germline J gene. The chain couples TRBV31 to TRBJ1-2, with TRBD1 matching over 8 bases. This CDR3 has 14 residues. Germline values: CDR1 GKSSPN, CDR2 SITVG. The CDR3 bases that were read are TGTGCCTGGAGTCGGGGCAGGGGGCGGACC. Amino acid sequence: CAWSRGRGRT. The full-length CDR3 reads as CAWSRGRGRTDYTF.

This clone is labeled as medium-sized. Gene and germline names: mouse. Sequencing ends 4 residues short of the CDR3 end; the germline J gene provides the rest. The chain carries TRBV14 and TRBJ2-5; 7 positions match TRBD1. The V gene's germline CDR1 is SGHDT and CDR2 FRDEAV. This CDR3 has 14 residues. The CDR3: CASSFGDRKDTQYF. The CDR3 bases that were read are TGTGCCAGCAGTTTTGGGGACAGAAAAGAC.

This clone rates as medium-sized. The gene names here belong to mouse. The CDR3 loop reads CASSEGLGGRDYTF. The DNA read from the CDR3 is TGTGCCAGCAGCGAGGGACTGGGGGGGCGC. This chain connects TRBV13-3 to TRBJ1-2; D might be TRBD1 (6 bases). With the read ending 4 residues before the CDR3 end, the germline J gene is used to fill in that end. Germline V gene data show CDR1 as NNHDY and CDR2 as SYVADS. This CDR3 is 14 amino acids long.

This clone appeared many times. Genes and germline are mouse. The CDR3 end lies 4 residues beyond the end of the read and is filled in from the germline J gene. The chain recombines TRBV13-1 with TRBJ2-5; TRBD2 matches 8 bases. J gave up 2 bases and V 4 bases, and 3 bases lay outside the gene matches. This CDR3 is built from 14 residues. From germline, CDR1 is NSHNY and CDR2 SYGAGN. The DNA read from the CDR3 is TGTGCCAGCAGTATTTGGGGGGGCCAAGAC. Its protein product is CASSIWGGQD. The whole CDR3 protein is CASSIWGGQDTQYF.

Worth noting for this clone: TCRdb and the translated DNA give different amino acids at residue 12; the protein presented here is the one translated from the DNA. Mouse germline and gene names are used. Sequencing ends 3 residues short of the CDR3 end; the germline J gene provides the rest. The chain is built from TRBV21 and TRBJ1-6; the match to TRBD1 covers 11 bases. TRBV21 qualifies as an ORF whose function is uncertain. TRBJ1-6 falls under the ORF class, with uncertain function. V gave up 2 bases and J gave up 10 bases; unmatched junction bases: 4. The CDR3 runs 15 residues. CDR3 protein: CASSQVRDRGSPLYF. CDR3 DNA (partial): TGTGCTAGCAGTCAAGTGCGGGACAGGGGGTCGCCC.

The table lists this clone with many counts. Gene names follow the mouse nomenclature. The read terminates 4 residues before the CDR3 end, so the remaining end is supplied by the germline J gene. The rearrangement joins TRBV13-1 to TRBJ2-5, with TRBD1 matching 8 bases. The CDR3 loop spans 13 amino acids. CDR1 and CDR2 from the germline V gene are NSHNY and SYGAGN. The part of the CDR3 DNA that was read is TGTGCCAGCAGCGGACAGGGCCGGGAC. This translates into CASSGQGRD. The full CDR3 sequence reads CASSGQGRDTQYF.

This clone was seen at least ten times. Genes and germline are mouse. Here the CDR3 reads CASSSRGQDTEVFF. The CDR3 DNA, read in part, is TGTGCAAGCAGCTCCAGGGGTCAAGACACA. The rearrangement links TRBV16 to TRBJ1-1, with D perhaps TRBD1 (6 bases). Read sequence stops 4 residues before the CDR3 end, and the germline J gene provides the missing end. The CDR3 covers 14 residues. The V gene's germline CDR1 is SGHSA and CDR2 FRNQAP. The V gene lost 4 bases and the J gene lost 3 bases, with 12 bases spanning the gap.

Ten or more counts support this clone. The germline and genes are mouse ones. The read falls 4 residues short of the CDR3 end, and the missing part is taken from the germline J gene. The chain couples TRBV1 to TRBJ2-4; D perhaps matches TRBD1 (5 bases). The CDR3 runs 16 residues. V shed 0 bases and J shed 0 bases, with 10 bases lying between them. Germline values: CDR1 NSQYPW, CDR2 LRSPGD (reference sequence). CDR3 loop: CTCSADTGTSQNTLYF. CDR3 DNA (partial): TGCACCTGCAGTGCAGATACAGGAACTAGTCAAAAC.

This clone was found a few times. The TCRdb protein fails to match the DNA translation at residue 11; the protein reported here was translated from the DNA. Gene names and germline refer to mouse. Read data end 3 residues before the CDR3 end; the end is taken from the germline J gene. The rearrangement uses TRBV16 and TRBJ1-6, with TRBD1 matching 11 bases. TRBJ1-6 is annotated as an ORF whose role is uncertain. Per the germline V gene, CDR1 is SGHSA and CDR2 is FRNQAP. The CDR3 is 14 amino acids. V dropped 5 bases and J dropped 10; count of bases not matched to a gene: 4. CDR3 residues: CASSPRDRGSPLYF. The CDR3 DNA, read in part, is TGTGCAAGCAGCCCTCGGGACAGGGGGTCGCCC.

This clone is medium-sized by share. The genes are named according to mouse. The CDR3 end falls 4 residues outside the read, so it is completed with the germline J gene. The chain is built from TRBV19 and TRBJ2-7; 7 bases agree with TRBD1. Per germline, CDR1 FNHDT and CDR2 SITEND (reference sequence). Trimming at V came to 0 bases and at J to 0 bases, leaving 3 bases not matched to a gene. The length of the CDR3 is 15 residues. The CDR3 region is CASSIVDRSSYEQYF. Partial CDR3 DNA: TGTGCCAGCAGTATAGTGGACAGGAGCTCCTAT.

About this clone itself: Genes here carry mouse names. The CDR3 goes on 4 residues after the read ends, and that part is filled in from the germline J gene. The chain links TRBV24 to TRBJ1-1, with D possibly TRBD1 on 6 matching bases. Germline CDR1 KGHTA, CDR2 FRNEEI. The CDR3 covers 12 residues. Trimming removed 9 bases from V and 0 bases from J, with 8 bases in between. Here the CDR3 reads CARGGANTEVFF. CDR3 DNA (partial): TGTGCCAGAGGGGGTGCAAACACA.

Comment on this clone: A read error likely explains this, since a far larger clone differs by one base. The germline and genes are mouse ones. The read gets to within 4 residues of the CDR3 end, and the germline J gene fills in the rest. This CDR3 is also generated by other DNA sequences in the sample. V usage is TRBV14 and J usage is TRBJ2-7, with 7 bases fitting TRBD2. Germline CDR1 and CDR2: SGHDT and FRDEAV. The CDR3 has 13 amino acids. The junction had 4 bases not matched to a gene; V was cut back by 5 bases and J by 2 bases. The sequenced CDR3 bases are TGTGCCAGCAGACTGGGGCAGCCCTAT. Translated: CASRLGQPY. The complete CDR3 protein is CASRLGQPYEQYF.